One and the same sample provided the 3 T cell receptor beta chains below, sequenced in a study of T cells in localized non-small cell lung cancer (dated by TCRdb to about 2020). The protocol used for the library was the immunoSEQ multiplex PCR assay. TCRdb obtained this table from immuneACCESS and retained in-frame rearrangements with V and J assigned. These tables miss some clones; where compared with another copy, unresolved V genes account for less than half of the shortfall, and the remainder is unexplained. This sample has around 130,000 clones in its table, and about 90% of those were observed once. The ten most abundant clones make up approximately 1.5% of the sample. Sequences were derived from peripheral blood, sampled before any cancer treatment. The receptors derive from a female donor of 60 years or more with stage I lung adenocarcinoma.

The chain couples TRBV4-1 to TRBJ1-1, with D perhaps TRBD1 (5 bases). V lost 4 bases, J lost 4 bases, and 16 bases lay in between. The CDR3 is made up of 15 amino acids. Germline values: CDR1 MGHRA, CDR2 YSYEKL. This CDR3 is CASSLPGIRATEAFF. In DNA form, the CDR3 reads TGCGCCAGCAGCCTTCCAGGGATCCGGGCCACTGAAGCTTTCTTT.

The chain carries TRBV2 and TRBJ1-1; D is undetermined. The germline CDR1 and CDR2 sequences are SNHLY and FYNNEI. CDR3 size: 14 residues. V was shortened by 5 bases and J by 1 base, with 11 bases between the two germline ends. The CDR3 DNA reads TGTGCCAGCAGTTCAGATGGCCCGAACACTGAAGCTTTCTTT. Its translation is CASSSDGPNTEAFF.

This clone was counted once. The chain employs TRBV5-1 and TRBJ2-7; tentative D call: TRBD2 (5 bases). This CDR3 has 12 residues. CDR1 is SGHRS, CDR2 YFSETQ, per germline. V lost 4 bases, J lost 5 bases, and 10 bases lay in between. CDR3 coding DNA: TGCGCCAGCAGCCGGGGTGAGAACGAGCAGTACTTC. This encodes CASSRGENEQYF. Filled out from reference TRBV5-1 and TRBJ2-7, the complete variable domain reads KAGVTQTPRYLIKTRGQQVTLSCSPISGHRSVSWYQQTPGQGLQFLFEYFSETQRNKGNFPGRFSGRQFSNSRSEMNVSTLELGDSALYLCASSRGENEQYFGPGTRLTVT.